This TCR beta chain comes out of a study of immune cell composition in non-small cell lung cancer (dated by TCRdb to 2016 to 2017). For the wider study: Histologic subtype was assigned using H&E plus p63, CK5, Napsin A and TTF-1 immunohistochemistry, mainly lung adenocarcinoma or squamous cell carcinoma. Using Adaptive Biotechnologies, the researchers ran TCR-beta sequencing on fewer than 35 paired NSCLC tumour and non-adjacent lung specimens, along with 25 to 30 tumour-only specimens. The subtype comparisons left out several tumour specimens with TCR-beta data because those specimens were rare histological subtypes. For supplementary cohort #1, made up of around eleven lung adenocarcinoma cases, paired tumour/lung TCR-beta sequencing was done and TIL populations were generated so that tumour reactivity could be assessed.

TCR-beta CDR3 regions were amplified from genomic DNA by a two-step multiplex PCR, with the second step adding Illumina-compatible adaptors. As a commercial immunoSEQ service, TCR-beta immunosequencing was carried out on an Illumina platform. The authors processed their data as follows. Repertoires were summarised as Top 10 Clones, the percentage of T-cell templates from the ten most frequent sequences, and productive clonality. Values for productive clonality spanned 0 to 1, where a value of 1 indicated a monoclonal population. Tumour-associated clones were defined as sequences comprising at least 0.1% of tumour T-cell templates but absent from matched non-adjacent lung, identified via log10 scatter plots. Two-group comparisons used Student's t-tests, stages used ANOVA, and relationships used linear regression, analysed in GraphPad Prism7 and R. This is the immuneACCESS table as TCRdb keeps it, with only in-frame sequences that have V and J called. A part of the clones is gone; compared with another copy, unresolved V genes explain less than half, and the rest is unexplained. The D gene and trimming were derived from the DNA, and the V and J assignments and clone size from that table. The sample table shows some 13,000 clones, and approximately 70% are seen once. Together, the top ten hold 13% to 15% of the sample.

From frozen aliquots of unsorted single-cell suspensions, genomic DNA was isolated using the QIAamp DNA kit. The tumour samples consisted of non-small cell lung cancer tissue that had been surgically resected. Tissues were received within 2 hours of resection and were immediately processed into single-cell suspensions. Tissue was broken up mechanically, digested enzymatically with DNase I, collagenase I and hyaluronidase for roughly 28 minutes at 37 degrees C, and then filtered and RBC-lysed. Note on this clone: The target of this receptor is not known. Base qualities are not provided; no much larger clone lies one nucleotide away.

V loses 9 bases of germline sequence and J loses 4 bases, and the interval between the two ends is 17 bases. The CDR3 runs 14 residues from the cysteine to the phenylalanine. Only the CDR3 part of the read is kept: 42 bases, read in frame from the first base. The germline V gene supplies CDR1 MDHEN and CDR2 SYDVKM. Study-wide findings and limitations: Tumour-associated clones >0.5% were found in nearly half of NSCLC cases, namely in 25% to 40% of adenocarcinomas versus around 76% of squamous carcinomas. Only around ten cases were included in the reactivity cohort, and sequence sharing between tumour-reactive clones and the dominant in vivo tumour-associated clones was not shown. Top 10 clone scores and productive clonality were significantly higher in lung squamous cell carcinoma than in lung adenocarcinoma tumours. Across ten to eleven adenocarcinoma cases, the maximal tumour-associated clone frequency showed a strong correlation with TIL tumour reactivity, but overall clonality showed no such correlation. No significant correlation was found between smoking pack-years and tumour TCR-beta clonality.

Sequencing input: lung tumor tissue. The rearrangement combines TRBV28 with TRBJ2-3; TRBD2 is perhaps the D gene, given 7 matching bases. This receptor was obtained from a human donor with non-small cell lung cancer. The base sequence is TGTGCCAGTAGCAGAGGGGGGGCCGCAGATACGCAGTATTTT. This translates into CASSRGGAADTQYF.